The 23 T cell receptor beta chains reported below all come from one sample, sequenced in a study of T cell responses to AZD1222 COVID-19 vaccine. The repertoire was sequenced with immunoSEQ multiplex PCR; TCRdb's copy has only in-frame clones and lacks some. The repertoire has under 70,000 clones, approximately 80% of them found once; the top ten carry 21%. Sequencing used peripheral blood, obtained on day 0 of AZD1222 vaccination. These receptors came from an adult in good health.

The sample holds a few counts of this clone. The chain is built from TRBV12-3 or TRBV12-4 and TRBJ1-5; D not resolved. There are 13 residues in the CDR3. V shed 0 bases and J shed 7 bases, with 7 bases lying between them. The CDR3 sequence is CASSLAAGQPQHF. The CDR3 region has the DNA TGTGCCAGCAGTTTAGCGGCAGGACAGCCCCAGCATTTT.

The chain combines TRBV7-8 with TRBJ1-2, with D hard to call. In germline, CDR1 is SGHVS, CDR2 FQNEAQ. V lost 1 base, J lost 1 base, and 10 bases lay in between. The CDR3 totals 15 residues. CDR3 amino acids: CASSLGATHNYGYTF. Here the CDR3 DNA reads TGTGCCAGCAGCTTAGGGGCCACTCATAACTATGGCTACACCTTC.

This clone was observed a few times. The CDR3 here is CASSPTGTYGYTF. CDR3 nucleotide sequence: TGTGCCAGCAGCCCAACAGGGACCTATGGCTACACCTTC. The chain is built from TRBV7-9 and TRBJ1-2, with D possibly TRBD1 on 6 matching bases. This CDR3 region has 13 residues. The V gene's germline CDR1 is SEHNR and CDR2 FQNEAQ (reference sequence). Trimming removed 5 bases from V and 4 bases from J, with 11 bases in between.

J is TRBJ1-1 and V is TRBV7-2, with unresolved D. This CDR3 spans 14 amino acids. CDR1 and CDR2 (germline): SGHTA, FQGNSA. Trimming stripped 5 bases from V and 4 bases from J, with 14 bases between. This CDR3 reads CASSHPTHGTEAFF. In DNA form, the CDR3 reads TGTGCCAGCAGCCACCCAACCCATGGCACTGAAGCTTTCTTT.

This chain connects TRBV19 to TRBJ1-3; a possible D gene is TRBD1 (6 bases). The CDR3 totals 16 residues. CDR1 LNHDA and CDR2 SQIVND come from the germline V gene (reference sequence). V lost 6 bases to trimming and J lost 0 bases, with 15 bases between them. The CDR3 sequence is CASSLRDILSGNTIYF. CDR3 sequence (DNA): TGTGCCAGTAGCCTCCGGGACATCCTCTCTGGAAACACCATATATTTT.

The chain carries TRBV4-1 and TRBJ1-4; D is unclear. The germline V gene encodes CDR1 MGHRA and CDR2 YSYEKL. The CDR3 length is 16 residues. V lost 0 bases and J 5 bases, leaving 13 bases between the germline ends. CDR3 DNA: TGCGCCAGCAGCCAAGATAGAGCAGCAATGAATGAAAAACTGTTTTTT. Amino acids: CASSQDRAAMNEKLFF.

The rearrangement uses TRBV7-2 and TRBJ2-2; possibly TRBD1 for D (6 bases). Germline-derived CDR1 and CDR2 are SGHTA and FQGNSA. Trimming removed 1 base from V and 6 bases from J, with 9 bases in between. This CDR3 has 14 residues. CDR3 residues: CASSLVHRAGELFF. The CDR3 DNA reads TGTGCCAGCAGCTTAGTCCACAGGGCCGGGGAGCTGTTTTTT.

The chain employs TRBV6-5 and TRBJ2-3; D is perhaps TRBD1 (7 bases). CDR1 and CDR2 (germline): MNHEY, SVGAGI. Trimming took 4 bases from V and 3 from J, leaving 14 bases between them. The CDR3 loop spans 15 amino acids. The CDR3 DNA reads TGTGCCAGCAGTTTGACAGGGAGGTCGACAGATACGCAGTATTTT. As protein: CASSLTGRSTDTQYF.

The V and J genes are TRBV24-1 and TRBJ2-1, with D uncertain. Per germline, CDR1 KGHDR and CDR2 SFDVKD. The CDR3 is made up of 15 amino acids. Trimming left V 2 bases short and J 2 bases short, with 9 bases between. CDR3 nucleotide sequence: TGTGCCACCAGTGATTATCTAGGTACCTACAATGAGCAGTTCTTC. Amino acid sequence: CATSDYLGTYNEQFF.

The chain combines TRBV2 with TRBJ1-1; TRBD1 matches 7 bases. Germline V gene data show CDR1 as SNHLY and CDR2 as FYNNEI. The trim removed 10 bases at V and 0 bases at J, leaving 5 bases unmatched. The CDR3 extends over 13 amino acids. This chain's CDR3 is CATEGQLNTEAFF. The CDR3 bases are TGTGCCACTGAGGGACAGTTGAACACTGAAGCTTTCTTT.

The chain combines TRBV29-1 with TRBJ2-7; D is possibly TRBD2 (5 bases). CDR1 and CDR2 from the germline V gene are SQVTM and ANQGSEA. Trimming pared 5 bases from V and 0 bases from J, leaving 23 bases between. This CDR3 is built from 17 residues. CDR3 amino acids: CSVSSVLVGRVSYEQYF. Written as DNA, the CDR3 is TGCAGCGTTTCATCTGTGCTTGTAGGGAGAGTCTCCTACGAGCAGTACTTC.

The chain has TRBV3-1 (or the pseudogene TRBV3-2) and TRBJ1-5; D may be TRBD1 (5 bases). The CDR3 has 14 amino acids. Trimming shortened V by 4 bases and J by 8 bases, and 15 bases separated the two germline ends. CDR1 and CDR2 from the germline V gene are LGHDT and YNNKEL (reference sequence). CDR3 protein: CASSPSTGGKPQHF. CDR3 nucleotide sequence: TGTGCCAGCAGCCCCTCGACGGGGGGTAAGCCCCAGCATTTT.

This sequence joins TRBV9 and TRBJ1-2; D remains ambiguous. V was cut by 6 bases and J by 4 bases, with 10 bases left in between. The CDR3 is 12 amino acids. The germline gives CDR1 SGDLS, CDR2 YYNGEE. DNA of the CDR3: TGTGCCAGCAACGGGGATAGCTATGGCTACACCTTC. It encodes CASNGDSYGYTF.

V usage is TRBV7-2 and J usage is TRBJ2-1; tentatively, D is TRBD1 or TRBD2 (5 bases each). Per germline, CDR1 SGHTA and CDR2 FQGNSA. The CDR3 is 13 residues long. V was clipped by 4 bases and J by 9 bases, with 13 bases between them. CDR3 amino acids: CASSSGGRAEQFF. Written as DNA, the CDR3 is TGTGCCAGCAGCTCTGGGGGTAGGGCTGAGCAGTTCTTC.

For the CDR3, the DNA is TGCGCCAGCAGCCAAGAGGTTGCAGTCAATGAGCAGTTCTTC. Its translation is CASSQEVAVNEQFF. The V gene is TRBV4-3, the J gene TRBJ2-1; D remains ambiguous. The length of the CDR3 is 14 residues. Trimming shortened V by 0 bases and J by 6 bases, and 9 bases separated the two germline ends. In germline, CDR1 is LGHNA, CDR2 YSLEER.

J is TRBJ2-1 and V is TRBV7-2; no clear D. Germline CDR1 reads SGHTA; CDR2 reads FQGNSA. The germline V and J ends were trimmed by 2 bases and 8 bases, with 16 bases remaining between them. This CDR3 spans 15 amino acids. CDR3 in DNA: TGTGCCAGCAGCTTAACTTCGGCTACATTCGATGAGCAGTTCTTC. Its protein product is CASSLTSATFDEQFF.

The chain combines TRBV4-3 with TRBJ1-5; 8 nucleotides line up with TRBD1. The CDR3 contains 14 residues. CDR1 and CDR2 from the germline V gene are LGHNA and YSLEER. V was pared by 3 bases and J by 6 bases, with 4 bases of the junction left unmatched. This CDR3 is CASSHGQGIQPQHF. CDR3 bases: TGCGCCAGCAGCCATGGACAGGGTATTCAGCCCCAGCATTTT.

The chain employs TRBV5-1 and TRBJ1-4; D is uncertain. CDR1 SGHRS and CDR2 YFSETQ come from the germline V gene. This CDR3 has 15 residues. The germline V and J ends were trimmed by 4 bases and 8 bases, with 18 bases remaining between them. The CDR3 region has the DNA TGCGCCAGCAGCCGGGAGGTGGGCAATAACGAAAAACTGTTTTTT. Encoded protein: CASSREVGNNEKLFF.

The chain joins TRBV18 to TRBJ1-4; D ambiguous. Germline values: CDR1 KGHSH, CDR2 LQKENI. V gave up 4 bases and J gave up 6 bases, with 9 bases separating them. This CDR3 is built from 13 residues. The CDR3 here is CASSRGIDEKLFF. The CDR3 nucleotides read TGTGCCAGCTCACGAGGCATCGATGAAAAACTGTTTTTT. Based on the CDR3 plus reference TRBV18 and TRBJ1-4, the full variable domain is NAGVMQNPRHLVRRRGQEARLRCSPMKGHSHVYWYRQLPEEGLKFMVYLQKENIIDESGMPKERFSAEFPKEGPSILRIQQVVRGDSAAYFCASSRGIDEKLFFGSGTQLSVL.

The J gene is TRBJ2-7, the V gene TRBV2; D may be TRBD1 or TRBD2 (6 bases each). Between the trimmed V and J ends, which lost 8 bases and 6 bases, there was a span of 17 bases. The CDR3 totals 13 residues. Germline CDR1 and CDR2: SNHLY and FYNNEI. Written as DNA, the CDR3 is TGTGCCAGCGGGTTGGTCGAGGGGGGCGAGCAGTACTTC. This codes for CASGLVEGGEQYF.

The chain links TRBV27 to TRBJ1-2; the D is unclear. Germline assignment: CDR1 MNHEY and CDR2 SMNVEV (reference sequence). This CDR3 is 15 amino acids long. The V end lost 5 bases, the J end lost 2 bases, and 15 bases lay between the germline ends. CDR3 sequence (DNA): TGTGCCAGCAGTCCAGAACTAGCAACCAACTATGGCTACACCTTC. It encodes CASSPELATNYGYTF.

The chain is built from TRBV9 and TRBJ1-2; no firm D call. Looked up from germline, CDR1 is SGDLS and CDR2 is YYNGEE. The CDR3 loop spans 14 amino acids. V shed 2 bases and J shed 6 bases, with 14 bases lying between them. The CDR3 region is CASSVSGSSDGYTF. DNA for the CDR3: TGTGCCAGCAGCGTTTCCGGGAGCAGTGATGGCTACACCTTC.

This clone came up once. CDR3 sequence reads: CASSLNTGELFF. CDR3 nucleotides: TGTGCCAGCAGTTTGAACACCGGGGAGCTGTTTTTT. The chain couples TRBV12-3 or TRBV12-4 to TRBJ2-2; D gene unclear. CDR3 length: 12 residues. The V and J ends lost 3 bases and 1 base respectively, with 0 bases between them.